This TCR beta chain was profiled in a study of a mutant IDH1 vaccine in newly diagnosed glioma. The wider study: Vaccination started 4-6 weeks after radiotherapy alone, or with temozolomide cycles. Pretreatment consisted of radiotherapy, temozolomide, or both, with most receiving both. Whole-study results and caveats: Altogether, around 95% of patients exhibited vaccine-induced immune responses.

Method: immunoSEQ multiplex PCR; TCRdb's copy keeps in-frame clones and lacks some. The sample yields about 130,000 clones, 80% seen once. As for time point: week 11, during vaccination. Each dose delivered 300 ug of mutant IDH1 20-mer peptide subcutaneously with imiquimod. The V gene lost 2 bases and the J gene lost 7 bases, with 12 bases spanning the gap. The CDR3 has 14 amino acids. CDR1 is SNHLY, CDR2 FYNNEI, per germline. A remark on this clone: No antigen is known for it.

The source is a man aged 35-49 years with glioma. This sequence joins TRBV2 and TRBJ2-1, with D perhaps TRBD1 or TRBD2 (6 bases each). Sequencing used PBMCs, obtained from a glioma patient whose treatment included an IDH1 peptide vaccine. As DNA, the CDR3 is TGTGCCAGCAGTGAATTGGGGGGCCTAAATGAGCAGTTCTTC. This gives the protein CASSELGGLNEQFF.